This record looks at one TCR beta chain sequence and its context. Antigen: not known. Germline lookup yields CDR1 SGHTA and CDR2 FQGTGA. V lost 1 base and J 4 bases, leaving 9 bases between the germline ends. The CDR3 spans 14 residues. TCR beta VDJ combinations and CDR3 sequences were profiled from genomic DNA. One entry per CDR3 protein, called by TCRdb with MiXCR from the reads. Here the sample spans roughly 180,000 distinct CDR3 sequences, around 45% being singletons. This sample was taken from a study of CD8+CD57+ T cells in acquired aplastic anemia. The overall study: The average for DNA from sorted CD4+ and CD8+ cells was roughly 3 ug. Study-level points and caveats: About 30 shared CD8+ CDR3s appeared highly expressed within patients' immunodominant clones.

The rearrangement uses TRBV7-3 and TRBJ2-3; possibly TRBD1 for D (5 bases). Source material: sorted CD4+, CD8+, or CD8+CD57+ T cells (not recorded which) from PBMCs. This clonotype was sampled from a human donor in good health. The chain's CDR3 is CASSLKFRADTQYF. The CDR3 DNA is TGTGCCAGCAGCTTAAAGTTCAGGGCAGATACGCAGTATTTT. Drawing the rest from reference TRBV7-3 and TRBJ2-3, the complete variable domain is GAGVSQTPSNKVTEKGKYVELRCDPISGHTALYWYRQSLGQGPEFLIYFQGTGAADDSGLPNDRFFAVRPEGSVSTLKIQRTERGDSAVYLCASSLKFRADTQYFGPGTRLTVL.